This TCR beta chain was recovered during a study of blood T cells in healthy people across ages. Study-wide results and limits: Total diversity from one million sequenced T cells was likely underestimated. Long-lived and aged donors differed, with more naive CD4+ cells and higher diversity in the long-lived.

With a J-beta primer mix and a sample-barcoded 5' primer, a second PCR ran about 7 to 12 cycles. MiXCR was run by TCRdb on the 5' RACE reads, yielding one entry per CDR3 protein. The table has about 1.1 million distinct CDR3 sequences, less than 45% seen once; the top ten hold over 10%. Of note for this clonotype: Its matching antigen is unknown. This may arise from a read error, as a much more abundant clone is one base away.

The CDR3 is 13 residues long. This chain uses TRBV12-3 or TRBV12-4 with TRBJ2-1, with D perhaps TRBD2 (6 bases). The source of this sequence is a man aged 18 to 29 in good health. The sample was blood. This CDR3 is CVSSPVGGNEQFF. The CDR3 DNA reads as TGTGTCAGCAGTCCAGTGGGGGGAAATGAGCAGTTCTTC.